The rows below give T cell receptor beta chains drawn from one sample of a study of metastatic and nonmetastatic thyroid tumors. TCRdb ran MiXCR on the PCR reads. Of roughly 58,000 clones listed, approximately 4.1% were seen once; the top ten hold 20% to 25%. Input material: blood. These receptor sequences come from a female donor with papillary thyroid cancer or a benign thyroid nodule (not recorded which). Some clones in this sample may be carry-over from other donors' samples. CDR3s include the opening cysteine and the closing phenylalanine or tryptophan. Rows give clone size only sometimes, using once, few, many, or a class for an expanded clone.

>many|TRBJ2-1|TRBV6-1
CASSVSGRAQFF
>many|TRBJ1-2|TRBV6-1
CASSHDGVLFYGYTF
>many|TRBJ2-5|TRBV18
CASSPGNKETQYF
>many|TRBJ1-3|TRBV27
CASSLYGTGTSGNTIYF
>many|TRBJ2-7|TRBV2
CASSRTGNTLEQYF
>many|TRBJ1-2|TRBV20-1
CSASLGQGSRTNYGYTF
>-|TRBJ2-3|TRBV30
CACDRAPAHTDTQYF
>-|TRBJ2-1|TRBV5-1
CASSLEQGARSEQLF
>many|TRBJ2-2|TRBV24-1
CATSGGPNTGELFF
>many|TRBJ1-4|TRBV27
CASRQQGRVEKLFF
>many|TRBJ2-1|TRBV20-1
CSARELAGATYNEQFF
>many|TRBJ2-1|TRBV7-9
CASSSTPFGSGRGSYNEQFF
>many|TRBJ1-5|TRBV5-6
CASSLGQGGNQPQHF
>many|TRBJ2-1|TRBV5-1
CASSLPSGISYNEQFF
>-|TRBJ2-7|TRBV19
CASSRQESSYEQYF
>many|TRBJ1-2|TRBV5-1
CAGTLGGNYGYTF
>many|TRBJ2-5|TRBV29-1
CSVRRGGLQETQYF
>many|TRBJ1-2|TRBV11-2
CASSPMRRTGTNYGYTF
>few|TRBJ1-1|TRBV5-1
CASSLSGQGRTEAFF
>many|TRBJ1-3|TRBV6-5
CASSYSTGSSGNTIYF
>many|TRBJ2-2|TRBV7-3
CASSAGSGGSGELFF
>many|TRBJ2-1|TRBV9
CASSTSLASEQFF
>few|TRBJ2-1|TRBV12-3/TRBV12-4
CASNLVGTSYNNEQFF
>-|TRBJ2-7|TRBV6-1
CASYTRGVYEQYF